Below, 21 T cell receptor beta chains from the same sample are listed, as sequenced in a study of cytomegalovirus exposure and HLA in healthy donors. The protocol was immunoSEQ multiplex PCR, while the TCRdb copy is restricted to in-frame clones and leaves out a portion. The table has approximately 71,000 clones, over 80% seen once; the top ten hold around 3%. The sample comprised PBMCs. These TCRs come from a man younger than 30 in good health and CMV-seronegative.

The V gene is TRBV4-3, the J gene TRBJ2-7; D is uncertain. The V gene's germline CDR1 is LGHNA and CDR2 YSLEER. The CDR3 is made up of 11 amino acids. Trimming left V 6 bases short and J 5 bases short, with 8 bases between. Written as DNA, the CDR3 is TGCGCCAGCAGTGAATTAGACGAGCAGTACTTC. Protein: CASSELDEQYF.

This clone appeared a single time. CDR3 DNA: TGCAGCGGGCGGACAGAGCTCTCCGAGCAGTACTTC. Translated: CSGRTELSEQYF. This chain connects TRBV29-1 to TRBJ2-7, with D possibly being TRBD1 (6 bases). The V and J ends lost 7 bases and 6 bases respectively, with 16 bases between them. CDR3 length equals 12 residues. CDR1 and CDR2 from the germline V gene are SQVTM and ANQGSEA.

The CDR3 protein is CASSFRDRGPMNTEAFF. The CDR3 DNA reads as TGCGCCAGCAGCTTCCGGGACAGGGGACCCATGAACACTGAAGCTTTCTTT. The rearrangement uses TRBV5-1 and TRBJ1-1; 10 nucleotides match TRBD1. Germline V CDR1 and CDR2: SGHRS, YFSETQ. This CDR3 comprises 17 residues. V shed 2 bases and J 0 bases; nucleotides not matched to a gene: 7.

The chain couples TRBV9 to TRBJ2-7; D uncertain. Germline V gene sequence: CDR1 SGDLS, CDR2 YYNGEE. Trimming pared 0 bases from V and 2 bases from J, leaving 9 bases between. The CDR3 is 14 amino acids. This chain's CDR3 is CASSVVGRTYEQYF. CDR3 DNA sequence: TGTGCCAGCAGCGTAGTTGGCAGGACCTACGAGCAGTACTTC.

The CDR3 region has the DNA TGTGCCTGGAATCCAGTTGTCCGTGAGCAGTTCTTC. Its translation: CAWNPVVREQFF. This chain connects TRBV30 to TRBJ2-1; no clear D gene. This CDR3 contains 12 residues. With 4 bases removed from V and 9 bases from J, the gap between germline ends came to 13 bases. Germline assignment: CDR1 GTSNPN and CDR2 SVGIG (reference sequence).

The chain joins TRBV9 to TRBJ2-7, with TRBD1 identical over 7 bases. V was clipped by 3 bases and J by 2 bases; unmatched bases: 5. The CDR3 consists of 14 residues. The germline CDR1 and CDR2 sequences are SGDLS and YYNGEE. This CDR3 reads CASSEPGQPYEQYF. The CDR3 bases are TGTGCCAGCAGCGAACCGGGACAGCCCTACGAGCAGTACTTC. The full variable domain, in which reference TRBV9 and TRBJ2-7 provide the parts outside the CDR3, is DSGVTQTPKHLITATGQRVTLRCSPRSGDLSVYWYQQSLDQGLQFLIQYYNGEERAKGNILERFSAQQFPDLHSELNLSSLELGDSALYFCASSEPGQPYEQYFGPGTRLTVT.

The V call is TRBV6-6, the J call TRBJ1-5; D unclear. Trimming left V 5 bases short and J 2 bases short, with 13 bases between. Germline V CDR1 and CDR2: MNHNY, SVGAGI (reference sequence). There are 15 residues in the CDR3. CDR3 protein: CASSTRQAGNQPQHF. The CDR3, as DNA: TGTGCCAGCAGTACCCGGCAGGCCGGCAATCAGCCCCAGCATTTT.

This clone was counted at least ten times. The chain carries TRBV9 and TRBJ2-7; the match to TRBD2 covers 15 bases. Per germline, CDR1 SGDLS and CDR2 YYNGEE. The CDR3 spans 16 residues. V lost 0 bases to trimming and J lost 4 bases; unmatched junction nucleotides: 2. The CDR3 DNA follows: TGTGCCAGCAGCGTAGCGGGGACTAGCGGGAGGTACGAGCAGTACTTC. This translates into CASSVAGTSGRYEQYF.

This chain links TRBV5-1 with TRBJ2-1; D ambiguous. The CDR3 covers 15 residues. Germline CDR1 SGHRS, CDR2 YFSETQ. Trimming shortened V by 1 base and J by 0 bases, and 8 bases separated the two germline ends. The CDR3 protein is CASSLRGSSYNEQFF. The DNA for the CDR3 is TGCGCCAGCAGCTTGCGCGGTTCCTCCTACAATGAGCAGTTCTTC.

The gene calls are TRBV2 and TRBJ2-5, with TRBD2 identical over 7 bases. After removal of 0 bases from V and 2 bases from J, the junction contained 12 bases not matched to a gene. The germline V gene has CDR1 SNHLY and CDR2 FYNNEI. This CDR3 contains 18 residues. The CDR3 here is CASSEALPARSGQETQYF. In DNA form, the CDR3 reads TGTGCCAGCAGTGAAGCGCTTCCGGCACGTAGCGGGCAAGAGACCCAGTACTTC.

The rearrangement links TRBV5-1 to TRBJ1-4; TRBD1 might be the D (6 bases). Germline values: CDR1 SGHRS, CDR2 YFSETQ. Trimming took 2 bases from V and 6 from J, leaving 11 bases between them. CDR3 size: 14 residues. The CDR3 reads CASSFRGAYEKLFF. CDR3 nucleotide sequence: TGCGCCAGCAGCTTCAGGGGCGCCTATGAAAAACTGTTTTTT.

The gene calls are TRBV5-5 and TRBJ1-4, with 8 bases identical to TRBD1. CDR3 length equals 16 residues. The J segment lost 5 bases and the V segment lost 0 bases, leaving 6 bases of the junction unmatched. Germline V gene sequence: CDR1 SGHKS, CDR2 YYEKEE (reference sequence). DNA of the CDR3: TGTGCCAGCAGCTTGGCCGGGACAGGTTTAAATGAAAAACTGTTTTTT. Protein: CASSLAGTGLNEKLFF.

In its sample, this clone was seen once. The genes are TRBV10-3 and TRBJ1-2, with TRBD1 as a possible D gene (6 bases). The CDR3 sequence is 14 residues long. V gave up 3 bases and J gave up 8 bases, with 16 bases separating them. Germline V CDR1 and CDR2: ENHRY, SYGVKD. The CDR3 is CAISDWTVGSGYTF. The CDR3 DNA sequence: TGTGCCATCAGTGACTGGACAGTAGGCTCGGGCTACACCTTC.

V is TRBV27 and J is TRBJ2-1; the D is unclear. The CDR3 loop spans 12 amino acids. Per germline, CDR1 MNHEY and CDR2 SMNVEV (reference sequence). The germline V and J ends were trimmed by 8 bases and 9 bases, with 14 bases remaining between them. For the CDR3, the DNA is TGTGCCAGCTGGGCGACCTGGCGTGAGCAGTTCTTC. It is translated as CASWATWREQFF.

The chain carries TRBV10-2 and TRBJ2-1; 7 bases match TRBD2. J gave up 0 bases and V 0 bases, and 5 bases lay outside the gene matches. Germline CDR1 is WSHSY and CDR2 is SAAADI. This CDR3 is 17 amino acids long. The DNA of the CDR3 is TGCGCCAGCAGTGAGTCGTTTCGCGGGGGCTCCTACAATGAGCAGTTCTTC. It encodes CASSESFRGGSYNEQFF.

V is TRBV7-8 and J is TRBJ1-2, with D perhaps TRBD1 (5 bases). The CDR3 is 15 residues long. In germline, CDR1 is SGHVS, CDR2 FQNEAQ. V dropped 5 bases and J dropped 5 bases, with 18 bases sitting between them. CDR3 nucleotide sequence: TGTGCCAGCAGCCCTCCGGAGGGGCGTGAGTATGGCTACACCTTC. Its protein product is CASSPPEGREYGYTF.

The chain uses TRBV30 and TRBJ2-7, with D maybe TRBD2 (6 bases). The length of the CDR3 is 14 residues. Deletions cut 1 base from V and 1 base from J, with 11 bases between. Germline CDR1 reads GTSNPN; CDR2 reads SVGIG (reference sequence). DNA for the CDR3: TGTGCCTGGAGTGGCGGGGCCCCGTCCTACGAGCAGTACTTC. Protein: CAWSGGAPSYEQYF.

The chain combines TRBV28 with TRBJ2-2; 9 nucleotides align to TRBD1. The CDR3 covers 14 residues. In germline, CDR1 is MDHEN, CDR2 SYDVKM. V trimming: 6 bases; J trimming: 3 bases; junction bases outside the gene matches: 2. CDR3 residues: CASRRQGDTGELFF. Written as DNA, the CDR3 is TGTGCCAGCAGACGACAGGGGGACACCGGGGAGCTGTTTTTT.

This sequence joins TRBV18 and TRBJ1-3; D gene uncertain. Germline assignment: CDR1 KGHSH and CDR2 LQKENI. The CDR3 is 13 residues long. Deletions cut 8 bases from V and 0 bases from J, with 8 bases between. This chain's CDR3 is CASLYDSGNTIYF. The DNA of the CDR3 is TGTGCCAGCCTCTATGACTCTGGAAACACCATATATTTT.

The chain uses TRBV27 and TRBJ2-7; 11 positions agree with TRBD1. V was clipped by 6 bases and J by 4 bases; unmatched bases: 11. The CDR3 has 16 amino acids. The germline gives CDR1 MNHEY, CDR2 SMNVEV (reference sequence). DNA of the CDR3: TGTGCCAGCAGCCATTTTTGGACAGGGGGCCAGTACGAGCAGTACTTC. Translated: CASSHFWTGGQYEQYF.

The J gene is TRBJ2-3, the V gene TRBV7-3, with TRBD2 matching 8 bases. The CDR3 loop spans 15 amino acids. Germline loops: CDR1 SGHTA, CDR2 FQGTGA. The V gene end was trimmed by 1 base and the J gene end by 6 bases; junction bases not matched to a gene: 6. CDR3 residues: CASSLNPAGEDTQYF. As DNA, the CDR3 is TGTGCCAGCAGCTTAAATCCAGCGGGAGAGGATACGCAGTATTTT.